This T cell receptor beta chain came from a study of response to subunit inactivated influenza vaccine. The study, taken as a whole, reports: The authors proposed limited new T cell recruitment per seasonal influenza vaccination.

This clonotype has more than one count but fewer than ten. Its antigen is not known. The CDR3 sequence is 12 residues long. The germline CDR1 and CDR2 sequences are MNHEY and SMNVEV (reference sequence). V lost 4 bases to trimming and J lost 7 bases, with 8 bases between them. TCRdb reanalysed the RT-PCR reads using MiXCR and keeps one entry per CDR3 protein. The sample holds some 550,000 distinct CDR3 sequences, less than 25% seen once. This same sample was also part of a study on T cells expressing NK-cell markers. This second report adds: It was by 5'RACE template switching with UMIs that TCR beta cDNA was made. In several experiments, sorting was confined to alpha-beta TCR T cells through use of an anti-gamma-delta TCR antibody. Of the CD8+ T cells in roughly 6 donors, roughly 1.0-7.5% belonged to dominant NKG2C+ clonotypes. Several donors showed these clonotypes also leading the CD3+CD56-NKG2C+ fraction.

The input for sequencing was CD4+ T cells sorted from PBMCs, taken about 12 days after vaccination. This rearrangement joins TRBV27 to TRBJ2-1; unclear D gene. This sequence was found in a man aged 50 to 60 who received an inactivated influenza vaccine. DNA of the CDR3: TGTGCCAGCAGTTCCACTCCTAATGAGCAGTTCTTC. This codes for CASSSTPNEQFF.